In its sample, the clone carrying this TCR beta chain was seen many times. No antigen is known for it. Germline V gene sequence: CDR1 MDHEN, CDR2 SYDVKM. V trimming: 2 bases; J trimming: 2 bases; junction bases outside the gene matches: 3. The CDR3 has 15 amino acids. Preparing the TCRbeta library involved the use of unique molecular identifiers. TCRdb re-derived calls from the PCR reads in MiXCR, one entry per CDR3 protein. The sample yields approximately 200,000 distinct CDR3 sequences, 6.3% seen once. This entry is derived from a study of T-cell reconstitution after alpha-beta-depleted transplantation in children. Regarding the study as a whole: T-cell counts and diversity at one year post-transplant came mainly from newly produced T cells. Reported findings indicate that, about two months after transplant, alpha-beta T cells came from several hundred expanded clones, which were derived from non-depleted graft cells.

The clonotype comes from a girl younger than two with combined immunodeficiency, due to receive a stem cell transplant. The specimen was PBMCs, collected before TCRalphabeta/CD19-depleted stem cell transplant. This chain links TRBV28 with TRBJ2-5; TRBD2 matches at 9 bases. CDR3 amino acids: CASSLRAGGQETQYF. The CDR3 DNA is TGTGCCAGCAGTTTACGAGCGGGGGGACAAGAGACCCAGTACTTC.